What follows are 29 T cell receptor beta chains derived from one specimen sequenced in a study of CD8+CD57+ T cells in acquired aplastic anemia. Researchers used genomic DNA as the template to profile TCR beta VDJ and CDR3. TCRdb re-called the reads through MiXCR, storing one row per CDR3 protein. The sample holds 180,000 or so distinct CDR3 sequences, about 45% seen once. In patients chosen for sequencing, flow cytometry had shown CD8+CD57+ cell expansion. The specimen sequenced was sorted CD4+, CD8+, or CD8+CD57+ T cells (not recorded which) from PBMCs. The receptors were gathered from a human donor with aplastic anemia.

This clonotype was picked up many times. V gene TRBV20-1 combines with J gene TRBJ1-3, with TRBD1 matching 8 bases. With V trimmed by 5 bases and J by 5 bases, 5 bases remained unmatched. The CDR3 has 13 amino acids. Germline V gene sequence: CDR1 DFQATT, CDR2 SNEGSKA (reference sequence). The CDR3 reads CSASTGDRNTIYF. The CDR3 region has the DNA TGCAGTGCTTCGACAGGGGACAGAAACACCATATATTTT.

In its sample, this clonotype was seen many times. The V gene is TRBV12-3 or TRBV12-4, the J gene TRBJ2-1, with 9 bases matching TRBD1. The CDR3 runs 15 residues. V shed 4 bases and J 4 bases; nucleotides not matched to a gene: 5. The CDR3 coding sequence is TGTGCCAGCAGTTGGACAGGGGCTCCGTACAATGAGCAGTTCTTC. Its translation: CASSWTGAPYNEQFF.

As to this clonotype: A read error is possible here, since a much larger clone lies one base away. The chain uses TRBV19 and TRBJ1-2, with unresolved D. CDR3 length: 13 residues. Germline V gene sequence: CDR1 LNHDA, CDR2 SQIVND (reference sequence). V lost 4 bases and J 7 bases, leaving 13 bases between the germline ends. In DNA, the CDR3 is TGTGCCAGTAGTACAAGGACTATCGCTGGCTACACCTTC. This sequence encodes CASSTRTIAGYTF.

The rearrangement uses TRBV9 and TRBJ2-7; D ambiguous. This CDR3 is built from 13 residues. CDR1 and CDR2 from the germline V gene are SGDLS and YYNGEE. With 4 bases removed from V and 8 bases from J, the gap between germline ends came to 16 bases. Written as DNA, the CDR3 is TGTGCCAGCAGCCCCGAAGGCCTTTGGAAGCAGTACTTC. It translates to CASSPEGLWKQYF.

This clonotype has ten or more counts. CDR3: CASSQVVGEKLFF. The CDR3 DNA reads TGCGCCAGCAGCCAAGTGGTAGGTGAAAAACTGTTTTTT. The chain carries TRBV4-1 and TRBJ1-4; D unclear. This CDR3 is built from 13 residues. Looked up from germline, CDR1 is MGHRA and CDR2 is YSYEKL. Trimming took 1 base from V and 7 from J, leaving 7 bases between them.

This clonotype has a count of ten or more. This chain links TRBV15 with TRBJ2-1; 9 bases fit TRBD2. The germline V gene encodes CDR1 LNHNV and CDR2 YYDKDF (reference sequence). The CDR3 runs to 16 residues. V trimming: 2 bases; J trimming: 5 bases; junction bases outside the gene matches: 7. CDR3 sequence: CATSRIGKRGDNEQFF. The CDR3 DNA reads TGTGCCACCAGCAGAATTGGCAAGCGGGGGGACAATGAGCAGTTCTTC.

The CDR3 loop is CATSVSGTDTEAFF. The CDR3 DNA is TGTGCCACCAGCGTCTCCGGGACAGACACTGAAGCTTTCTTT. The chain couples TRBV15 to TRBJ1-1; 7 nucleotides agree with TRBD1. The CDR3 is 14 residues long. Germline lookup yields CDR1 LNHNV and CDR2 YYDKDF (reference sequence). V was pared by 5 bases and J by 3 bases, with 6 bases of the junction left unmatched.

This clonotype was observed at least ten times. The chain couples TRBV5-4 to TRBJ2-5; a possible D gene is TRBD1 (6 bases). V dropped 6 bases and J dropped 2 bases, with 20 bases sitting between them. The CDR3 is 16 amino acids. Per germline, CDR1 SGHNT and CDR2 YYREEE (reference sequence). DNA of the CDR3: TGTGCCAGCACCTCACCAGGGCAGGGGATGCAAGAGACCCAGTACTTC. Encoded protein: CASTSPGQGMQETQYF. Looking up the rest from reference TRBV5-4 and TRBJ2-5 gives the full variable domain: ETGVTQSPTHLIKTRGQQVTLRCSSQSGHNTVSWYQQALGQGPQFIFQYYREEENGRGNFPPRFSGLQFPNYSSELNVNALELDDSALYLCASTSPGQGMQETQYFGPGTRLLVL.

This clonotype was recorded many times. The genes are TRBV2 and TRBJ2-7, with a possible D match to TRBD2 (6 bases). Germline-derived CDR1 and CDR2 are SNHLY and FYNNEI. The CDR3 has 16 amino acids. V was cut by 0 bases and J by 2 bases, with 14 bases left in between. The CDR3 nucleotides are TGTGCCAGCAGTGAAGCGGAGTGGGGGGTCCCCTACGAGCAGTACTTC. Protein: CASSEAEWGVPYEQYF.

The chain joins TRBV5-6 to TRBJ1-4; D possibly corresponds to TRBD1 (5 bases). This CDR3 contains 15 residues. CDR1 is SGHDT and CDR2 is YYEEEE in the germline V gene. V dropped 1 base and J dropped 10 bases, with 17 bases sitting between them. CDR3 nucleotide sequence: TGTGCCAGCAGCTTGCACGGGGGGGGAGCCGGAAAACTGTTTTTT. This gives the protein CASSLHGGGAGKLFF.

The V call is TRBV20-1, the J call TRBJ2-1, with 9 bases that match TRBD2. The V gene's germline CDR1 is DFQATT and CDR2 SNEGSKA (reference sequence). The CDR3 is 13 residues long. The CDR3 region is CSIAGVSYNEQFF. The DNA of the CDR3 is TGCAGCATAGCGGGGGTTTCCTACAATGAGCAGTTCTTC.

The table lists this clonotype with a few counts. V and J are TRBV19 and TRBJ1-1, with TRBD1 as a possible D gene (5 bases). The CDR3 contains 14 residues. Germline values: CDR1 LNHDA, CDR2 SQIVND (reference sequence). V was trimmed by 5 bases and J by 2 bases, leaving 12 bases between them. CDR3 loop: CASSVRDGNTEAFF. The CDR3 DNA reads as TGTGCCAGTAGTGTTCGGGACGGAAACACTGAAGCTTTCTTT.

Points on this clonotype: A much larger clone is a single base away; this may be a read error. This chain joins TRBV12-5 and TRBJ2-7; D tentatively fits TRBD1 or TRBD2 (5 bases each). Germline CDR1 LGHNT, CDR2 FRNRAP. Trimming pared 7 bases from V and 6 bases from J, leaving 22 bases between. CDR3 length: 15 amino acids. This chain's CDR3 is CASAQPRDAGCEQYF. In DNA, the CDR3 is TGTGCTAGTGCCCAACCCCGGGACGCCGGCTGCGAGCAGTACTTC.

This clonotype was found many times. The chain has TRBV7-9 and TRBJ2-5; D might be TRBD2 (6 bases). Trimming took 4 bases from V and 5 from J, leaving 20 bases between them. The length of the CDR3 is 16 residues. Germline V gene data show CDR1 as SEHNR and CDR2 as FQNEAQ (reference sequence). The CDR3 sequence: CASSSTTGPAGETQYF. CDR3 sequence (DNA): TGTGCCAGCAGCTCCACCACGGGACCCGCGGGGGAGACCCAGTACTTC.

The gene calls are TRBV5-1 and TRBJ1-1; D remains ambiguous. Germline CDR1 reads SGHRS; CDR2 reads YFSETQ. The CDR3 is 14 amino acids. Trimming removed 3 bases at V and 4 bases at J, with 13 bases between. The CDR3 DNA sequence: TGCGCCAGCAGCTCGGGCGAGAAGACCACTGAAGCTTTCTTT. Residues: CASSSGEKTTEAFF.

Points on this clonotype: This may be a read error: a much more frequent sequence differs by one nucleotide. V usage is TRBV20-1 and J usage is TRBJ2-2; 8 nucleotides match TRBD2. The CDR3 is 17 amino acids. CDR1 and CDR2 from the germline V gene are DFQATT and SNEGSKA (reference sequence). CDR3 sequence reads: CSARDSLAGPNTGELSF. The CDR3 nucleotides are TGCAGTGCTAGAGATTCCTTAGCGGGGCCGAACACCGGGGAGCTGTCTTTT.

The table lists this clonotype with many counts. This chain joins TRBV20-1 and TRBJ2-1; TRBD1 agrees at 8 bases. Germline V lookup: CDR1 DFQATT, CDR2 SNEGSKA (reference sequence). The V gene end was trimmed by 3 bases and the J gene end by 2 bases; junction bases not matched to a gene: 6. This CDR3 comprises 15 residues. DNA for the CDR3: TGCAGTGCTAGTACCGACAGGGGTGCCTACAATGAGCAGTTCTTC. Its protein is CSASTDRGAYNEQFF.

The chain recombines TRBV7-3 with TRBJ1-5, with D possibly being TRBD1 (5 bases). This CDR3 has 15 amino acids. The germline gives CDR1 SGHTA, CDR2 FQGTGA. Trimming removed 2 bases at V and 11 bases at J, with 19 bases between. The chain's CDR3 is CASSLALGHSQAQHF. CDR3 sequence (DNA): TGTGCCAGCAGCTTAGCCCTCGGACATTCCCAGGCCCAGCATTTT.

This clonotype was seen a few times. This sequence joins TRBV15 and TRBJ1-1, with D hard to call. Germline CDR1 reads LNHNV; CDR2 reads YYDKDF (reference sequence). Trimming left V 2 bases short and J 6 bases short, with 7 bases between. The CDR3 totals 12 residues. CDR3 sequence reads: CATSRSAPEAFF. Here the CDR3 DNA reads TGTGCCACCAGCAGAAGTGCACCTGAAGCTTTCTTT.

The CDR3: CASSLQGGYTF. The CDR3 DNA is TGTGCCAGCAGCCTCCAAGGTGGCTACACCTTC. V is TRBV7-2 and J is TRBJ1-2, with D hard to call. The CDR3 runs to 11 residues. The germline gives CDR1 SGHTA, CDR2 FQGNSA. The ends were cut back, 5 bases at V and 7 bases at J, with 8 bases in the middle. The complete variable domain, with remaining parts taken from reference TRBV7-2 and TRBJ1-2, reads GAGVSQSPSNKVTEKGKDVELRCDPISGHTALYWYRQSLGQGLEFLIYFQGNSAPDKSGLPSDRFSAERTGGSVSTLTIQRTQQEDSAVYLCASSLQGGYTFGSGTRLTVV.

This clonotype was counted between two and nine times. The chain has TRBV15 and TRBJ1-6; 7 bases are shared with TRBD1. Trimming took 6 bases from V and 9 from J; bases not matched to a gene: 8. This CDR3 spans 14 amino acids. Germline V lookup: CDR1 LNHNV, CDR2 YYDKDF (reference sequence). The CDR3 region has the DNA TGTGCCACCAGAGGGGGGACAGAGGGTTCACCCCTCCACTTT. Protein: CATRGGTEGSPLHF.

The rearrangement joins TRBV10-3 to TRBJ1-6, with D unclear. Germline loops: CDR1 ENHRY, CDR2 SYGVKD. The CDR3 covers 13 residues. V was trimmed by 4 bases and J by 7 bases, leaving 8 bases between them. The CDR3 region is CAISGTANSPLHF. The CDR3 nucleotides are TGTGCCATCAGTGGGACGGCGAATTCACCCCTCCACTTT.

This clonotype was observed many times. The CDR3 region is CASSYRTGGTDTQYF. CDR3 DNA sequence: TGTGCCAGCAGTTATAGGACAGGAGGCACAGATACGCAGTATTTT. The rearrangement links TRBV6-5 to TRBJ2-3; TRBD1 aligns across 7 bases. CDR1 and CDR2 from the germline V gene are MNHEY and SVGAGI. J lost 1 base, V lost 3 bases, and 4 bases had no gene match. The length of the CDR3 is 15 residues.

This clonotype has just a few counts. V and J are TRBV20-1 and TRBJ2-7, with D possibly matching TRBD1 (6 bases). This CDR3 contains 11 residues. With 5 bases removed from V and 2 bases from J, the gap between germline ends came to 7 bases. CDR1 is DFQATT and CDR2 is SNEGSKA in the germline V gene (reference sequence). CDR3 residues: CSARTAYEQYF. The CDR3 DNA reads TGCAGTGCTCGGACAGCCTACGAGCAGTACTTC.

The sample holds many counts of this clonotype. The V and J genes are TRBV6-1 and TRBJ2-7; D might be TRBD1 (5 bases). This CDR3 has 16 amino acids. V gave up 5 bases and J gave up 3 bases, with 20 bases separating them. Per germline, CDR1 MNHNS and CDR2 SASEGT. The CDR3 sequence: CASSQTHRTINYEQYF. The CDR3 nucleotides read TGTGCCAGCAGTCAAACCCACAGGACCATCAACTACGAGCAGTACTTC.

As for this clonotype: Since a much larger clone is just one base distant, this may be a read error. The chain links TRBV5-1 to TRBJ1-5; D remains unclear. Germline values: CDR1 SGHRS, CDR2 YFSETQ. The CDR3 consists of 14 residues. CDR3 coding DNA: TGCGCCGGCAGCTACAACGGCGGCAATCAGCCCCAGCATTTT. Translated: CAGSYNGGNQPQHF.

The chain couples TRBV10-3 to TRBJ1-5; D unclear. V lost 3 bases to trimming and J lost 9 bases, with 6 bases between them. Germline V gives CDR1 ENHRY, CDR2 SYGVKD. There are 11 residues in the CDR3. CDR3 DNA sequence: TGTGCCATCAGTGAATCCAGGCCCCAGCATTTT. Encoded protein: CAISESRPQHF.

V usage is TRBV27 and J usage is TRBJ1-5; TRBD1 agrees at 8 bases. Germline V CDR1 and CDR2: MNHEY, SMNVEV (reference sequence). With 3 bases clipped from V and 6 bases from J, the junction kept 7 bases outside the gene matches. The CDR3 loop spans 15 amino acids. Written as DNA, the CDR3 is TGTGCCAGCAGTTTCCGGACAGGGATAGGTCAGCCCCAGCATTTT. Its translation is CASSFRTGIGQPQHF.

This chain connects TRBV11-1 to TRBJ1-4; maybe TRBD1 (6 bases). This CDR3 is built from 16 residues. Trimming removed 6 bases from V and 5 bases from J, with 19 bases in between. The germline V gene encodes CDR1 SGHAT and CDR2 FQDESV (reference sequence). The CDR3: CASRIAGGSGNEKLFF. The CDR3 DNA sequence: TGTGCCAGCAGAATAGCGGGGGGCTCGGGGAATGAAAAACTGTTTTTT.